The present T cell receptor (beta chain) was sequenced within a study of Graves' ophthalmopathy and Graves' hyperthyroidism. Study-wide results and caveats: Using a 13-signature model, the authors split ophthalmopathy from stable hyperthyroidism, with about 88% sensitivity and around 84% specificity. Most thyroid clonotypes expanded beyond 0.001 frequency were also found in blood.

A word on this clonotype: Its antigen remains unknown.

Amplified TCR beta CDR3 regions were obtained using RNA transcripts as template. First-round RT-PCR with HTBI primers preceded a second-round multiplex PCR. TCRdb analysed the multiplex PCR reads with MiXCR anew, one entry per CDR3 protein. The repertoire consists of 560,000 or so distinct CDR3 sequences, with roughly 40% occurring once and the leading ten covering roughly 4%. The CDR3 runs 15 residues. Germline V gene lookup returns CDR1 SEHNR and CDR2 FQNEAQ (reference sequence). V was trimmed by 2 bases and J by 2 bases, leaving 11 bases between them. Sample: peripheral blood or thyroid tissue (not recorded which). The V gene is TRBV7-9, the J gene TRBJ2-3; possibly TRBD1 or TRBD2 for D (5 bases each). The receptor's source is an adult man with Graves' hyperthyroidism. CDR3 coding DNA: TGTGCCAGCAGCTTACGGGACCGATTCACAGATACGCAGTATTTT. The encoded protein is CASSLRDRFTDTQYF. Filled out from reference TRBV7-9 and TRBJ2-3, the complete variable domain reads DTGVSQNPRHKITKRGQNVTFRCDPISEHNRLYWYRQTLGQGPEFLTYFQNEAQLEKSRLLSDRFSAERPKGSFSTLEIQRTEQGDSAMYLCASSLRDRFTDTQYFGPGTRLTVL.